Each of the 28 T cell receptor beta chains below was sequenced from the same sample in a study of somatic mutations in cytotoxic T cells in rheumatoid arthritis. Repertoires were generated with immunoSEQ multiplex PCR, while TCRdb's copy carries only in-frame clones and drops some. The sample yields roughly 20,000 clones, about two thirds seen once. The sequenced sample was CD8+ T cells sorted from blood. These receptors were collected from an adult with rheumatoid arthritis.

This clone was counted only a few times. The rearrangement links TRBV4-1 to TRBJ2-7; the D is unclear. This CDR3 is built from 14 residues. Germline lookup yields CDR1 MGHRA and CDR2 YSYEKL. With 3 bases removed from V and 0 bases from J, the gap between germline ends came to 9 bases. The CDR3 region has the DNA TGCGCCAGCAGCCAGAAAGTCAGCTCCTACGAGCAGTACTTC. Translation gives CASSQKVSSYEQYF.

The rearrangement uses TRBV6-5 and TRBJ2-5, with 8 bases fitting TRBD2. The DNA matches TRBJ2-7 better at its end, which makes the J call doubtful. Per the germline V gene, CDR1 is MNHEY and CDR2 is SVGAGI. The length of the CDR3 is 15 residues. The CDR3 DNA sequence: TGTGCCAGCAGTTACGGTAGCGGGACCACCTACGAGCAGTACTTC. Protein product: CASSYGSGTTYEQYF.

There are a few counts of this clone. J is TRBJ2-5 and V is TRBV10-3; TRBD2 agrees at 8 bases. From germline, CDR1 is ENHRY and CDR2 SYGVKD. The length of the CDR3 is 14 residues. Trimming at V came to 10 bases and at J to 5 bases, leaving 12 bases not matched to a gene. CDR3 residues: CATEEAGGGETQYF. The CDR3 DNA sequence: TGTGCCACCGAGGAGGCGGGGGGCGGGGAGACCCAGTACTTC.

V usage is TRBV5-5 and J usage is TRBJ1-5, with a possible D match to TRBD1 (6 bases). CDR3 length: 15 amino acids. V shed 1 base and J shed 3 bases, with 11 bases lying between them. Germline V lookup: CDR1 SGHKS, CDR2 YYEKEE (reference sequence). The CDR3 nucleotides read TGTGCCAGCAGCTTGTGGGGACAAACCAATCAGCCCCAGCATTTT. It encodes CASSLWGQTNQPQHF.

This chain uses TRBV2 with TRBJ2-7, with D unclear. The CDR3 spans 15 residues. V shed 1 base and J shed 3 bases, with 13 bases lying between them. Germline V gene sequence: CDR1 SNHLY, CDR2 FYNNEI. CDR3 nucleotide sequence: TGTGCCAGCAGTGAAGTAGATAGTAACCTCTACGAGCAGTACTTC. It translates to CASSEVDSNLYEQYF.

The J gene is TRBJ1-5, the V gene TRBV19; D ambiguous. V was cut by 5 bases and J by 6 bases, with 17 bases left in between. The CDR3 extends over 15 amino acids. Per germline, CDR1 LNHDA and CDR2 SQIVND (reference sequence). The CDR3 spells CASSAEGQSGQPQHF. The CDR3 DNA sequence: TGTGCCAGTAGTGCCGAGGGCCAGTCGGGTCAGCCCCAGCATTTT.

This chain joins TRBV4-2 and TRBJ2-7; TRBD1 might be the D (6 bases). In germline, CDR1 is LGHNA, CDR2 YNFKEQ. The length of the CDR3 is 15 residues. Trimming stripped 2 bases from V and 5 bases from J, with 16 bases between. The CDR3 DNA is TGTGCCAGCAGCCAATTGAATTCAGGGGTTCACGAGCAGTACTTC. Its translation: CASSQLNSGVHEQYF.

This sequence joins TRBV19 and TRBJ2-7; weak D call: TRBD2 (7 bases). The CDR3 length is 14 residues. The V gene's germline CDR1 is LNHDA and CDR2 SQIVND (reference sequence). V was pared by 8 bases and J by 5 bases, with 19 bases between. The DNA for the CDR3 is TGTGCCAGTGGGAGGGGCAGAGAGGGGGACGAGCAGTACTTC. Translation: CASGRGREGDEQYF.

This clone is labeled medium-sized. The chain joins TRBV18 to TRBJ1-2; D gene unclear. CDR3 length equals 14 residues. The germline V and J ends were trimmed by 0 bases and 4 bases, with 9 bases remaining between them. The germline V gene encodes CDR1 KGHSH and CDR2 LQKENI. In DNA form, the CDR3 reads TGTGCCAGCTCACCACCAGGGCAGAGCTATGGCTACACCTTC. Amino acids: CASSPPGQSYGYTF.

The V gene is TRBV6-1, the J gene TRBJ1-6; D gene unclear. This CDR3 has 14 amino acids. The V end lost 7 bases, the J end lost 7 bases, and 14 bases lay between the germline ends. The germline gives CDR1 MNHNS, CDR2 SASEGT. The CDR3: CASTSWGTNSPLHF. The CDR3 region has the DNA TGTGCCAGCACCTCTTGGGGTACCAATTCACCCCTCCACTTT.

V and J are TRBV6-5 and TRBJ1-1; no clear D. Trimming left V 3 bases short and J 0 bases short, with 5 bases between. The CDR3 is made up of 13 amino acids. Germline V gives CDR1 MNHEY, CDR2 SVGAGI. CDR3 sequence (DNA): TGTGCCAGCAGTTATGAATTGAACACTGAAGCTTTCTTT. Protein sequence: CASSYELNTEAFF.

The chain has TRBV2 and TRBJ1-2; TRBD1 matches at 7 bases. The CDR3 extends over 18 amino acids. Germline loops: CDR1 SNHLY, CDR2 FYNNEI. Losses at the gene ends were 0 bases for V and 4 bases for J; bases not matched to a gene: 14. CDR3 sequence: CASSEANAGDSPLYGYTF. CDR3 bases: TGTGCCAGCAGTGAAGCAAACGCTGGGGACAGTCCACTCTATGGCTACACCTTC.

The V gene is TRBV7-9, the J gene TRBJ2-1, with D maybe TRBD2 (6 bases). Germline V CDR1 and CDR2: SEHNR, FQNEAQ (reference sequence). V lost 1 base and J lost 6, with 7 bases in between. The length of the CDR3 is 13 residues. In DNA form, the CDR3 reads TGTGCCAGCAGCTTAGTGGGACTCAATGAGCAGTTCTTC. It specifies CASSLVGLNEQFF. Using reference TRBV7-9 and TRBJ2-1 for the parts outside the CDR3, the full variable domain is DTGVSQNPRHKITKRGQNVTFRCDPISEHNRLYWYRQTLGQGPEFLTYFQNEAQLEKSRLLSDRFSAERPKGSFSTLEIQRTEQGDSAMYLCASSLVGLNEQFFGPGTRLTVL.

This chain links TRBV29-1 with TRBJ1-2, with unresolved D. The CDR3 spans 16 residues. Germline CDR1 reads SQVTM; CDR2 reads ANQGSEA. V was clipped by 4 bases and J by 0 bases, with 18 bases between them. This CDR3 reads CSVVVVQAQANYGYTF. For the CDR3, the DNA is TGCAGCGTTGTGGTTGTCCAAGCCCAAGCTAACTATGGCTACACCTTC.

V and J are TRBV7-6 and TRBJ2-7, with 7 bases identical to TRBD2. The CDR3 sequence is 15 residues long. J was trimmed by 5 bases and V by 5 bases; bases with no gene match: 12. Germline CDR1 reads SGHVS; CDR2 reads FNYEAQ. CDR3 loop: CASSQKRDLMDEQYF. As DNA, the CDR3 is TGTGCCAGCAGCCAAAAGCGGGACCTCATGGACGAGCAGTACTTC.

The chain combines TRBV27 with TRBJ2-5; 12 positions match TRBD2. Trimming at V came to 3 bases and at J to 2 bases, leaving 7 bases not matched to a gene. This CDR3 is 17 amino acids long. Per germline, CDR1 MNHEY and CDR2 SMNVEV (reference sequence). CDR3 region: CASSFSSLAGGQETQYF. The CDR3 region has the DNA TGTGCCAGCAGTTTCTCCTCCCTAGCGGGGGGGCAAGAGACCCAGTACTTC.

By its share, this clone is large. The chain recombines TRBV9 with TRBJ2-5, with TRBD1 matching 9 bases. Trimming at V came to 0 bases and at J to 0 bases, leaving 9 bases not matched to a gene. The CDR3 consists of 18 residues. Germline CDR1 SGDLS, CDR2 YYNGEE. CDR3: CASSVERMGQGYQETQYF. The CDR3 DNA reads TGTGCCAGCAGCGTAGAGAGGATGGGACAGGGATACCAAGAGACCCAGTACTTC.

This clone was recorded a few times. The chain is built from TRBV9 and TRBJ1-3, with D uncertain. The CDR3 extends over 16 amino acids. Looked up from germline, CDR1 is SGDLS and CDR2 is YYNGEE. Trimming cost V 3 bases and J 0 bases, with 13 bases left between them. CDR3 sequence (DNA): TGTGCCAGCAGCGACGGACGGTTGAGCTCTGGAAACACCATATATTTT. It translates to CASSDGRLSSGNTIYF.

The chain employs TRBV28 and TRBJ2-7, with a weak D call TRBD2 (6 bases). Germline assignment: CDR1 MDHEN and CDR2 SYDVKM. This CDR3 region has 14 residues. The ends were cut back, 2 bases at V and 0 bases at J, with 8 bases in the middle. Here the CDR3 reads CASSLAGSSYEQYF. Here the CDR3 DNA reads TGTGCCAGCAGTTTAGCGGGGAGCTCCTACGAGCAGTACTTC.

The genes are TRBV7-9 and TRBJ2-5; D is possibly TRBD2 (5 bases). V gave up 5 bases and J gave up 2 bases, with 18 bases separating them. This CDR3 is 16 amino acids long. Germline V gene sequence: CDR1 SEHNR, CDR2 FQNEAQ (reference sequence). The CDR3 nucleotides read TGTGCCAGCAGCCCCCCCGCTGAGCGGCCACAAGAGACCCAGTACTTC. Translation gives CASSPPAERPQETQYF.

This clone has only one observation. V is TRBV4-3 and J is TRBJ1-1; the D gene is possibly TRBD1 (5 bases). CDR1 is LGHNA, CDR2 YSLEER, per germline. With 0 bases removed from V and 3 bases from J, the gap between germline ends came to 11 bases. This CDR3 is built from 15 residues. The CDR3 coding sequence is TGCGCCAGCAGCCAAGATGGGGGGAGCGACACTGAAGCTTTCTTT. Translating it yields CASSQDGGSDTEAFF.

The V call is TRBV10-1, the J call TRBJ1-3, with TRBD1 as a possible D gene (5 bases). This CDR3 is built from 15 residues. Per germline, CDR1 WNHNN and CDR2 SYGVQD (reference sequence). V was pared by 10 bases and J by 0 bases, with 16 bases between. CDR3 bases: TGCGCCACCCACTACAGGATAAGCTCTGGAAACACCATATATTTT. As protein: CATHYRISSGNTIYF.

The chain carries TRBV28 and TRBJ1-4, with D possibly TRBD1 on 6 matching bases. Germline loops: CDR1 MDHEN, CDR2 SYDVKM. CDR3 length equals 13 residues. With 2 bases removed from V and 8 bases from J, the gap between germline ends came to 9 bases. For the CDR3, the DNA is TGTGCCAGCAGTTTAACAACAGGGGAAAAACTGTTTTTT. Translated: CASSLTTGEKLFF.

The count of this clone is one. V gene TRBV27 combines with J gene TRBJ1-5; D not certain. The CDR3 runs 16 residues. Trimming left V 5 bases short and J 0 bases short, with 14 bases between. CDR1 is MNHEY, CDR2 SMNVEV, per germline (reference sequence). The CDR3 spells CASSPTRWDSNQPQHF. CDR3 coding DNA: TGTGCCAGCAGTCCTACACGGTGGGATAGCAATCAGCCCCAGCATTTT.

The V and J genes are TRBV9 and TRBJ1-3; no reliable D call. The CDR3 is 12 residues long. Deletions cut 3 bases from V and 3 bases from J, with 4 bases between. Germline CDR1 and CDR2: SGDLS and YYNGEE. The CDR3 bases are TGTGCCAGCAGCGACCTTGGAAACACCATATATTTT. Amino acids: CASSDLGNTIYF.

The V and J genes are TRBV30 and TRBJ2-1; unclear D gene. The V end was cut by 2 bases, the J end by 0 bases, with 8 bases between. From germline, CDR1 is GTSNPN and CDR2 SVGIG (reference sequence). This CDR3 has 14 residues. CDR3 DNA: TGTGCCTGGAGTTGGCGCAGCTCCTACAATGAGCAGTTCTTC. This encodes CAWSWRSSYNEQFF.

This chain connects TRBV9 to TRBJ2-1; D could derive from TRBD1 or TRBD2 (5 bases each). V dropped 3 bases and J dropped 5 bases, with 12 bases sitting between them. The germline V gene has CDR1 SGDLS and CDR2 YYNGEE. The CDR3 is made up of 14 amino acids. CDR3 DNA sequence: TGTGCCAGCAGCGAGGGGACGGATAACAATGAGCAGTTCTTC. It specifies CASSEGTDNNEQFF.

The CDR3 protein is CASSYVRGETEAFF. DNA for the CDR3: TGTGCCAGCAGTTACGTCAGGGGTGAAACTGAAGCTTTCTTT. The chain carries TRBV6-5 and TRBJ1-1; weak D call: TRBD1 (6 bases). This CDR3 has 14 amino acids. Germline V CDR1 and CDR2: MNHEY, SVGAGI. V was clipped by 2 bases and J by 5 bases, with 12 bases between them.